This T cell receptor (beta chain) comes out of a study of T cells after yellow fever vaccination. Whole-study results and caveats: FACS-sorted repertoires could contain abundant clonotypes contaminating from the bulk population.

The V gene's germline CDR1 is KGHDR and CDR2 SFDVKD. Trimming took off 3 bases at V and 5 bases at J, with 15 bases between the two ends. This CDR3 comprises 15 residues. At least ten counts were recorded for this clonotype. Antigen unknown. By 5'RACE template switching, TCR cDNA was produced, with a universal primer site and UMIs added in the process. TCRdb independently ran MiXCR on the 5' RACE reads; one entry per CDR3 protein. The sample holds about 230,000 distinct CDR3 sequences, approximately 6.3% seen once. This chain uses TRBV24-1 with TRBJ2-5; weak D call: TRBD1 (6 bases). The sequenced sample was CD4+ T cells sorted from PBMCs, obtained on the day of the yellow fever booster vaccination. The receptor was derived from a man aged 30-40 years who received the YFV17D yellow fever vaccine. CDR3 region: CATSDPTGTVETQYF. The CDR3 DNA is TGTGCCACCAGTGATCCTACAGGGACGGTTGAGACCCAGTACTTC.